The rows below give T cell receptor beta chains drawn from one sample of a study of T cell responses to AZD1222 COVID-19 vaccine. Using immunoSEQ multiplex PCR, the repertoire was profiled, and TCRdb retains in-frame clones only, with some absent. The table shows around 130,000 clones, with 70% to 90% occurring only once. The material was peripheral blood, obtained on day 0 of AZD1222 vaccination. The receptors come from an adult in good health. Each CDR3 is given with its conserved first and last residue. A D gene is named only where the DNA matches it firmly.

j_call v_call d_call cdr3_aa cdr3_nt
TRBJ1-1 TRBV6-4 - CASSDGDYTEAFF TGTGCCAGCAGTGATGGCGACTACACTGAAGCTTTCTTT
TRBJ1-5 TRBV19 TRBD1 CASSIFNRGVGNQPQHF TGTGCCAGTAGTATATTTAACAGGGGAGTGGGCAATCAGCCCCAGCATTTT
TRBJ2-7 TRBV5-4 - CASSAPYSYEQYF TGTGCCAGCAGCGCCCCATACTCCTACGAGCAGTACTTC
TRBJ1-4 TRBV2 - CASRAQGINEKLFF TGTGCCAGCAGAGCCCAGGGAATTAATGAAAAACTGTTTTTT
TRBJ1-2 TRBV5-1 - CSRHTSGYTF TGCTCCCGTCACACTTCCGGCTACACCTTC
TRBJ1-3 TRBV14 - CASSQSQFSGGLRGNTIYF TGTGCCAGCAGCCAAAGTCAGTTTAGTGGGGGACTTCGTGGAAACACCATATATTTT
TRBJ2-7 TRBV4-2 - CASSPGGEADEQYF TGTGCCAGCAGCCCCGGAGGTGAGGCAGACGAGCAGTACTTC
TRBJ2-1 TRBV5-1 - CASSRGPNYEQFF TGCGCCAGCAGCCGCGGACCCAATTATGAGCAGTTCTTC
TRBJ1-3 TRBV9 - CASSVGSGSGNTIYF TGTGCCAGCAGCGTAGGGTCCGGGTCTGGAAACACCATATATTTT
TRBJ2-7 TRBV10-3 - CAINNGASYEQYF TGTGCCATCAACAACGGGGCCTCCTACGAGCAGTACTTC
TRBJ1-4 TRBV11-2 - CASSLDLGGTNEKLFF TGTGCCAGCAGCTTAGATCTAGGGGGAACTAATGAAAAACTGTTTTTT
TRBJ1-3 TRBV3-1/TRBV3-2 - CASSHPSGNTIYF TGTGCCAGCAGCCATCCCTCTGGAAACACCATATATTTT
TRBJ2-7 TRBV21-1 - CASSLRDQMGSYEQYF TGTGCCAGCAGTTTAAGGGACCAGATGGGCTCCTACGAGCAGTACTTC
TRBJ1-3 TRBV11-2 - CASSLVGLGRGTIYF TGTGCCAGCAGCTTAGTTGGCCTGGGCCGGGGCACCATATATTTT
TRBJ1-2 TRBV24-1 TRBD1 CATSDPSRGQDGYTF TGTGCCACCAGTGACCCGTCCAGGGGGCAGGATGGCTACACCTTC
TRBJ2-1 TRBV30 - CAWSRTSQGGLEFF TGTGCCTGGAGTCGCACCTCACAGGGGGGGTTAGAGTTCTTC
TRBJ1-4 TRBV5-6 - CASSLEEEKLFF TGTGCCAGCAGCTTGGAGGAGGAAAAACTGTTTTTT
TRBJ1-4 TRBV7-8 - CASNGSPGEKLFF TGTGCCAGCAATGGGAGTCCGGGTGAAAAACTGTTTTTT